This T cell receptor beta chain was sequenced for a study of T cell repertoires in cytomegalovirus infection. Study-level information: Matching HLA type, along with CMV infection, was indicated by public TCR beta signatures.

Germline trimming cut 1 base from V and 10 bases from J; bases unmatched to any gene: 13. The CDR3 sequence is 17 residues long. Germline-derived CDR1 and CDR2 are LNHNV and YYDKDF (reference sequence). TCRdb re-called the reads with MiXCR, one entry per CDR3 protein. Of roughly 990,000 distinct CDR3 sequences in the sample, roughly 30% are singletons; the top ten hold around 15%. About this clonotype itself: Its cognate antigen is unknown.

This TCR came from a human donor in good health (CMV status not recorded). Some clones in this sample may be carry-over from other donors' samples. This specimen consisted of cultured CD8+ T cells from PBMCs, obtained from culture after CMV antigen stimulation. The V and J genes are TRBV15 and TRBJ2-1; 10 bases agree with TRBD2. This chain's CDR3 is CATSRGLAGDGRWEQFF. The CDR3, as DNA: TGTGCCACCAGCAGAGGCCTAGCGGGGGACGGCCGATGGGAGCAGTTCTTC.